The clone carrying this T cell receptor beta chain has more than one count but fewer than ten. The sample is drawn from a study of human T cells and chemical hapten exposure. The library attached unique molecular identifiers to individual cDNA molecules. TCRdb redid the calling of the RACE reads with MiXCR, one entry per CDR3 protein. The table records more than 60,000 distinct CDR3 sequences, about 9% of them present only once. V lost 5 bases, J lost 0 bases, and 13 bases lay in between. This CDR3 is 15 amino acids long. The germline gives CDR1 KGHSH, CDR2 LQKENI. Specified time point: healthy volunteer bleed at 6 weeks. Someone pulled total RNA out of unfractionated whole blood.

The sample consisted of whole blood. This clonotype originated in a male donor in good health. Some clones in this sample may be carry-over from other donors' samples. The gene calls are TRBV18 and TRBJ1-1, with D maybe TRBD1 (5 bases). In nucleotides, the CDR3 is TGTGCCAGCTCATCACGGGGACGGATGAACACTGAAGCTTTCTTT. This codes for CASSSRGRMNTEAFF.